This T cell receptor (beta chain) originates from a study of early T cells in non-severe SARS-CoV-2 infection. For the study at large: Chains were not paired, and sequencing was done on bulk RNA from unsorted whole blood.

Individually, cDNA molecules had unique molecular identifiers attached to them. TCRdb analysed the 5' RACE reads with MiXCR anew, one entry per CDR3 protein. Altogether roughly 77,000 distinct CDR3 sequences are present, 12% being singletons, with the ten largest covering about 4.5%. CDR3 length equals 14 residues. Germline CDR1 LGHDT, CDR2 YNNKEL (reference sequence). V was shortened by 4 bases and J by 4 bases, with 13 bases between the two germline ends. With respect to this clonotype: What it binds is unknown.

Findings and limits, study-wide: Matches to VDJdb favored anti-spike CD8 responses and missed private and CD4 specificities.

Sequencing was done on a sample of whole blood. The sequence was obtained from an adult who was a healthcare worker with PCR-confirmed SARS-CoV-2 infection or an uninfected control (not recorded which). The chain couples TRBV3-1 to TRBJ1-2; weak D call: TRBD1 (6 bases). CDR3 region: CASSPSGEGYGYTF. CDR3 in DNA: TGTGCCAGCAGCCCGTCAGGGGAGGGCTATGGCTACACCTTC.